One sample yielded the 10 T cell receptor beta chains listed below, sequenced in a study of cytomegalovirus exposure and HLA in healthy donors. It was with 60 Vbeta and 13 Jbeta primers that the PCR ran. Only in-frame clones appear in the TCRdb table, and some are missing; sequencing was by immunoSEQ multiplex PCR. The sample has some 190,000 clones, 65% to 80% seen once. The specimen was PBMCs. The origin of the receptors is a woman between 35 and 50 years old in good health and CMV-seronegative.

The rearrangement uses TRBV29-1 and TRBJ2-1; 11 nucleotides align to TRBD2. Germline CDR1 reads SQVTM; CDR2 reads ANQGSEA. J lost 7 bases, V lost 7 bases, and 9 bases had no gene match. This CDR3 is 14 amino acids long. The CDR3 region is CSGRLAGGPNEQFF. The CDR3 coding sequence is TGCAGCGGCCGATTAGCGGGAGGGCCGAATGAGCAGTTCTTC.

The rearrangement uses TRBV7-8 and TRBJ2-7; D is uncertain. The CDR3 spans 15 residues. V lost 4 bases, J lost 5 bases, and 18 bases lay in between. Germline CDR1 reads SGHVS; CDR2 reads FQNEAQ. CDR3 residues: CASSSSAMPTHEQYF. The CDR3 nucleotides are TGTGCCAGCAGCTCCAGCGCCATGCCTACCCACGAGCAGTACTTC.

This rearrangement joins TRBV29-1 to TRBJ1-2; TRBD1 agrees at 7 bases. J lost 3 bases, V lost 5 bases, and 15 bases had no gene match. From germline, CDR1 is SQVTM and CDR2 ANQGSEA. The CDR3 spans 16 residues. CDR3 amino acids: CSVLDRVQGGDYGYTF. CDR3 sequence (DNA): TGCAGCGTTTTAGACAGGGTTCAGGGAGGTGACTATGGCTACACCTTC.

The chain joins TRBV27 to TRBJ1-2; 7 bases match TRBD1. This CDR3 spans 13 amino acids. CDR1 is MNHEY and CDR2 is SMNVEV in the germline V gene (reference sequence). Germline trimming cut 6 bases from V and 4 bases from J; bases unmatched to any gene: 5. DNA for the CDR3: TGTGCCAGCAGCACCACAGGGGCCTATGGCTACACCTTC. Translating it yields CASSTTGAYGYTF.

The CDR3 DNA sequence: TGTGCCAGCAGCTTGGCGGGAACCGATGAGCAGTTCTTC. Translation: CASSLAGTDEQFF. This chain connects TRBV5-4 to TRBJ2-1; the D gene is possibly TRBD2 (5 bases). Germline assignment: CDR1 SGHNT and CDR2 YYREEE (reference sequence). The CDR3 has 13 residues. Trimming left V 0 bases short and J 8 bases short, with 9 bases between.

The chain recombines TRBV7-9 with TRBJ2-3; unclear D gene. This CDR3 has 15 residues. Germline values: CDR1 SEHNR, CDR2 FQNEAQ (reference sequence). The V end was cut by 2 bases, the J end by 1 base, with 10 bases between. The CDR3 is CASSLKSVGTDTQYF. The DNA of the CDR3 is TGTGCCAGCAGCTTAAAGTCGGTCGGCACAGATACGCAGTATTTT.

V usage is TRBV7-9 and J usage is TRBJ1-1, with 7 nucleotides matching TRBD1. Germline trimming cut 6 bases from V and 4 bases from J; bases unmatched to any gene: 14. CDR1 and CDR2 (germline): SEHNR, FQNEAQ (reference sequence). This CDR3 has 16 residues. CDR3: CASSRRLSRQGTEAFF. The CDR3, as DNA: TGTGCCAGCAGTCGAAGGCTGTCCCGACAGGGCACTGAAGCTTTCTTT.

The J gene is TRBJ1-4, the V gene TRBV6-1, with 9 bases fitting TRBD1. V lost 6 bases, J lost 8 bases, and 7 bases stayed unmatched. Germline assignment: CDR1 MNHNS and CDR2 SASEGT. CDR3 length: 14 amino acids. Here the CDR3 DNA reads TGTGCCAGCAGGCGGGGACAGGGTGGGGAAAAACTGTTTTTT. Amino acids: CASRRGQGGEKLFF.

In this sample, this clone turned up a few times. The CDR3 region has the DNA TGTGCCAGTATCCAATTGGGAGGCAATCAGCCCCAGCATTTT. This translates into CASIQLGGNQPQHF. The chain is built from TRBV19 and TRBJ1-5; D is ambiguous. Per germline, CDR1 LNHDA and CDR2 SQIVND (reference sequence). The CDR3 covers 14 residues. Trimming removed 7 bases at V and 2 bases at J, with 12 bases between.

The J gene is TRBJ1-2, the V gene TRBV16; tentative D call: TRBD1 (5 bases). Germline-derived CDR1 and CDR2 are KGHSY and FQNENV. This CDR3 contains 12 residues. Trimming took 5 bases from V and 4 from J, leaving 8 bases between them. The DNA for the CDR3 is TGTGCCAGCAGCTCAGACAGCTATGGCTACACCTTC. As protein: CASSSDSYGYTF.